One sample yielded the 10 T cell receptor beta chains listed below, sequenced in a study of neurological immune-mediated disorders. TCRdb re-analysed the 5' RACE reads in MiXCR, keeping a single row per CDR3 protein. The table includes tens of thousands of distinct CDR3 sequences, 7% to 8% detected once. Sequenced: PBMCs. The receptors originated from a woman aged 40 to 55 in good health.

This clonotype was seen repeatedly, ten times or more. The chain couples TRBV9 to TRBJ2-2, with D perhaps TRBD2 (6 bases). Germline-derived CDR1 and CDR2 are SGDLS and YYNGEE. There are 14 residues in the CDR3. V was shortened by 0 bases and J by 3 bases, with 6 bases between the two germline ends. In DNA form, the CDR3 reads TGTGCCAGCAGCGTAGGCGGGGACACCGGGGAGCTGTTTTTT. It specifies CASSVGGDTGELFF. Drawing the rest from reference TRBV9 and TRBJ2-2, the complete variable domain is DSGVTQTPKHLITATGQRVTLRCSPRSGDLSVYWYQQSLDQGLQFLIQYYNGEERAKGNILERFSAQQFPDLHSELNLSSLELGDSALYFCASSVGGDTGELFFGEGSRLTVL.

This clonotype appeared many times. The chain recombines TRBV18 with TRBJ1-1; no clear D gene. This CDR3 is built from 11 residues. Trimming pared 6 bases from V and 3 bases from J, leaving 5 bases between. Germline-derived CDR1 and CDR2 are KGHSH and LQKENI. The chain's CDR3 is CASSEDTEAFF. CDR3 coding DNA: TGTGCCAGCTCCGAGGACACTGAAGCTTTCTTT.

The table lists this clonotype with a few counts. The CDR3 loop is CASSLVSRLTYEQYF. CDR3 bases: TGTGCCAGCAGCTTGGTATCGCGTCTAACCTACGAGCAGTACTTC. J is TRBJ2-7 and V is TRBV5-6; D ambiguous. Germline lookup yields CDR1 SGHDT and CDR2 YYEEEE. Between the trimmed V and J ends, which lost 0 bases and 2 bases, there was a span of 12 bases. The length of the CDR3 is 15 residues.

This clonotype was counted ten times or more. The chain joins TRBV7-9 to TRBJ1-1; TRBD1 might be the D (6 bases). There are 12 residues in the CDR3. Germline CDR1 reads SEHNR; CDR2 reads FQNEAQ (reference sequence). V was shortened by 4 bases and J by 7 bases, with 10 bases between the two germline ends. As DNA, the CDR3 is TGTGCCAGCAGCTCAGGACAGTTTGAAGCTTTCTTT. It translates to CASSSGQFEAFF.

The chain carries TRBV19 and TRBJ2-1; TRBD2 matches at 8 bases. CDR3 length equals 18 residues. Germline CDR1 reads LNHDA; CDR2 reads SQIVND (reference sequence). V shed 3 bases and J 7 bases; nucleotides not matched to a gene: 17. This CDR3 reads CASSILHGAGGGPNEQFF. DNA for the CDR3: TGTGCCAGTAGTATCCTCCATGGGGCGGGAGGAGGTCCAAATGAGCAGTTCTTC.

Ten or more counts support this clonotype. The chain carries TRBV4-1 and TRBJ2-1; TRBD2 agrees at 14 bases. Germline CDR1 and CDR2: MGHRA and YSYEKL. The CDR3 extends over 16 amino acids. Trimming removed 4 bases from V and 13 bases from J; junction bases left unmatched: 12. In nucleotides, the CDR3 is TGCGCCAGCAGCCCCACCTCGACTAGCGGGGGGGCCGGACAGTTCTTC. It yields the protein CASSPTSTSGGAGQFF.

Ten or more counts support this clonotype. Because the CDR3's place on the DNA is in doubt, the DNA is left out and the CDR3 is given as listed by TCRdb. The chain has TRBV3-1 and TRBJ1-1. Germline V lookup: CDR1 LGHDT, CDR2 YNNKEL (reference sequence). From its first to its last residue, the CDR3 has 13 amino acids. This chain's CDR3 is CASSFAEGTPTFF.

This clonotype was seen repeatedly, ten times or more. The chain is built from TRBV29-1 and TRBJ2-3, with D maybe TRBD2 (6 bases). The germline V gene has CDR1 SQVTM and CDR2 ANQGSEA. The CDR3 is 14 residues long. Trimming took 4 bases from V and 0 from J, leaving 11 bases between them. The CDR3 nucleotides read TGCAGCGTTGGGGACTTCTCTAGCACAGATACGCAGTATTTT. This translates into CSVGDFSSTDTQYF.

This clonotype was detected ten times or more. The V and J genes are TRBV5-1 and TRBJ2-2, with 9 positions matching TRBD1. The CDR3 is made up of 13 amino acids. Germline-derived CDR1 and CDR2 are SGHRS and YFSETQ. With V trimmed by 4 bases and J by 7 bases, 2 bases remained unmatched. The CDR3 DNA reads as TGCGCCAGCAGCCGACAGGGGGACGGGGAGCTGTTTTTT. Translated: CASSRQGDGELFF. The whole variable domain, remainder taken from reference TRBV5-1 and TRBJ2-2, is KAGVTQTPRYLIKTRGQQVTLSCSPISGHRSVSWYQQTPGQGLQFLFEYFSETQRNKGNFPGRFSGRQFSNSRSEMNVSTLELGDSALYLCASSRQGDGELFFGEGSRLTVL.

This clonotype was recorded at least ten times. This chain links TRBV11-2 with TRBJ1-2; D unclear. The CDR3 totals 15 residues. Germline-derived CDR1 and CDR2 are SGHAT and FQNNGV. V lost 5 bases and J 4 bases, leaving 17 bases between the germline ends. The CDR3 spells CASSPYYGDPYGYTF. The CDR3 nucleotides are TGTGCCAGCAGCCCGTACTACGGGGATCCCTATGGCTACACCTTC.